The T cell receptor beta chain under discussion was sequenced for a study of CD8 T cells in ankylosing spondylitis. Regarding the study as a whole: Enrichment of disease-linked clones was reportedly significant in matched ankylosing spondylitis synovial fluid. Seemingly distinctive of ankylosing spondylitis blood was a TCR beta motif formed by eight highly homologous variants.

In this sample, this clonotype turned up a few times. Its antigen is not identified. TCRdb recomputed calls from the 5' RACE reads with MiXCR, one row per CDR3 protein. This sample has 200,000 to 250,000 distinct CDR3 sequences; around 18% occur once, and the top ten carry about 39%. Germline V lookup: CDR1 SEHNR, CDR2 FQNEAQ (reference sequence). The V end lost 5 bases, the J end lost 4 bases, and 13 bases lay between the germline ends. This CDR3 contains 14 residues. The sequencing input was blood, either unsorted or a sorted T cell fraction (not recorded which). This chain joins TRBV7-9 and TRBJ2-3; D could derive from TRBD1 or TRBD2 (6 bases each). The clonotype originates from a male donor with ankylosing spondylitis. The CDR3 region has the DNA TGTGCCAGCAGCCCAAAGGGGGACTCAGATACGCAGTATTTT. Its protein product is CASSPKGDSDTQYF. Full variable domain (remainder filled in from reference TRBV7-9 and TRBJ2-3): DTGVSQNPRHKITKRGQNVTFRCDPISEHNRLYWYRQTLGQGPEFLTYFQNEAQLEKSRLLSDRFSAERPKGSFSTLEIQRTEQGDSAMYLCASSPKGDSDTQYFGPGTRLTVL.